The clone carrying this T cell receptor beta chain was seen at least ten times. Its antigen is still unknown. UMI-labeled 5' RACE was used to make TCR beta libraries. Original processing methods: Every TCR beta library contained from around 3,000 to 18,000 functional CDR3 beta clonotypes. TCRdb redid the calling of the 5' RACE reads with MiXCR, one entry per CDR3 protein. None of the V and J calls come from the authors' own analysis; TCRdb made them. Of over 7,000 distinct CDR3 sequences listed, under 4% are singletons. The data were obtained in a study of human CD8 memory T cell subsets. Study-wide results and limits: Stem-like memory T cell repertoires seemed more diverse than precursor exhausted ones by Chao1 estimates.

Germline CDR1 and CDR2: DFQATT and SNEGSKA (reference sequence). CDR3 length: 14 amino acids. V was cut by 3 bases and J by 0 bases, with 9 bases left in between. Input material: CD8+ T cells from PBMCs. The rearrangement links TRBV20-1 to TRBJ2-1; D gene ambiguous. This receptor was obtained from a human donor in good health. The CDR3 sequence: CSARDTVSYNEQFF. The DNA of the CDR3 is TGCAGTGCTAGGGATACAGTCTCCTACAATGAGCAGTTCTTC.